The 8 T cell receptor beta chains reported below all come from one sample, sequenced in a study of early T cells in non-severe SARS-CoV-2 infection. TCRdb re-called the 5' RACE reads with MiXCR, one entry per CDR3 protein. The data show around 76,000 distinct CDR3 sequences, with around 11% seen just once and 4.7% held by the top ten. Sequencing input: whole blood. Every receptor here comes from an adult who was a healthcare worker with PCR-confirmed SARS-CoV-2 infection or an uninfected control (not recorded which).

This clonotype came up a few times. The rearrangement uses TRBV7-2 and TRBJ2-1; no reliable D call. CDR1 is SGHTA and CDR2 is FQGNSA in the germline V gene. The CDR3 has 13 residues. Trimming cost V 2 bases and J 6 bases, with 8 bases left between them. CDR3 region: CASSLQVVNEQFF. DNA of the CDR3: TGTGCCAGCAGCTTACAGGTTGTCAATGAGCAGTTCTTC. Based on the CDR3 plus reference TRBV7-2 and TRBJ2-1, the full variable domain is GAGVSQSPSNKVTEKGKDVELRCDPISGHTALYWYRQSLGQGLEFLIYFQGNSAPDKSGLPSDRFSAERTGGSVSTLTIQRTQQEDSAVYLCASSLQVVNEQFFGPGTRLTVL.

This chain joins TRBV2 and TRBJ2-7; 9 bases agree with TRBD2. CDR1 is SNHLY and CDR2 is FYNNEI in the germline V gene. The trim removed 2 bases at V and 6 bases at J, leaving 5 bases unmatched. This CDR3 has 14 amino acids. CDR3 region: CASSELAGAFEQYF. In nucleotides, the CDR3 is TGTGCCAGCAGTGAATTAGCGGGGGCCTTCGAGCAGTACTTC.

In its sample, this clonotype was seen many times. V usage is TRBV20-1 and J usage is TRBJ2-3, with 10 bases fitting TRBD1. This CDR3 is 13 amino acids long. Trimming at V came to 6 bases and at J to 5 bases, leaving 5 bases not matched to a gene. CDR1 and CDR2 (germline): DFQATT, SNEGSKA (reference sequence). CDR3 loop: CSAPGTGVDTQYF. The DNA of the CDR3 is TGCAGTGCGCCCGGGACAGGGGTAGATACGCAGTATTTT.

This clonotype occurred many times. This chain uses TRBV21-1 with TRBJ1-1; TRBD1, the table's D call, lacks a check against the DNA. TRBV21-1 represents a pseudogene. The CDR3 spans 14 residues. CDR3 loop: CASSNRDRDTEAFF. The CDR3 nucleotides are TGTGCCAGCAGCAACCGGGACAGGGACACTGAAGCTTTCTTT.

Ten or more counts support this clonotype. CDR3 sequence (DNA): TGTGCCAGCAGTAAGGGACATAGAGATTATGGCTACACCTTC. The encoded protein is CASSKGHRDYGYTF. J is TRBJ1-2 and V is TRBV6-1; D possibly corresponds to TRBD1 (6 bases). CDR1 is MNHNS and CDR2 is SASEGT in the germline V gene. Trimming took 5 bases from V and 5 from J, leaving 15 bases between them. CDR3 size: 14 residues.

The table lists this clonotype with many counts. This chain links TRBV29-1 with TRBJ1-3; 7 positions match TRBD1. This CDR3 contains 16 residues. V lost 6 bases, J lost 8 bases, and 19 bases stayed unmatched. CDR1 and CDR2 (germline): SQVTM, ANQGSEA. The DNA for the CDR3 is TGCAGCGTCACCCTAGGGGGCCTTAGGAAAGGCGACACCATATATTTT. Protein product: CSVTLGGLRKGDTIYF.

Only a few counts were recorded for this clonotype. The V call is TRBV5-1, the J call TRBJ1-4; 7 bases fit TRBD1. With 1 base clipped from V and 7 bases from J, the junction kept 10 bases outside the gene matches. Germline lookup yields CDR1 SGHRS and CDR2 YFSETQ. The CDR3 has 16 residues. CDR3 DNA sequence: TGCGCCAGCAGCTTGATGAGCGGACAGGCGGGTGAAAAACTGTTTTTT. Its protein is CASSLMSGQAGEKLFF.

This clonotype was detected ten times or more. The chain carries TRBV2 and TRBJ2-3; 7 nucleotides match TRBD2. Germline loops: CDR1 SNHLY, CDR2 FYNNEI. The CDR3 length is 15 residues. V gave up 5 bases and J gave up 1 base; unmatched junction bases: 6. CDR3 amino acids: CASSPIAGRTDTQYF. CDR3 nucleotide sequence: TGTGCCAGCAGTCCTATAGCGGGTCGCACAGATACGCAGTATTTT.